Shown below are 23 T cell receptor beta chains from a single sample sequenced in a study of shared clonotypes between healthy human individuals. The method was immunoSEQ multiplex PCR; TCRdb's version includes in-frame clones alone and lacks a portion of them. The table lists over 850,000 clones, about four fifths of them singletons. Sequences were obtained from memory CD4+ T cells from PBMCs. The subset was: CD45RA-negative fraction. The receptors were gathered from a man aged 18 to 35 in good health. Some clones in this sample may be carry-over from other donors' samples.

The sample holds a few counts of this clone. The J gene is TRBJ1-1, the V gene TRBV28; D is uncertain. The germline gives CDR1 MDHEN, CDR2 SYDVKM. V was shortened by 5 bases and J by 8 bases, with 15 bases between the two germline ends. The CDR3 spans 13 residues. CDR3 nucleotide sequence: TGTGCCAGCAGTCCCCCGCGAAACGGGGAAGCTTTCTTT. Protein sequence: CASSPPRNGEAFF.

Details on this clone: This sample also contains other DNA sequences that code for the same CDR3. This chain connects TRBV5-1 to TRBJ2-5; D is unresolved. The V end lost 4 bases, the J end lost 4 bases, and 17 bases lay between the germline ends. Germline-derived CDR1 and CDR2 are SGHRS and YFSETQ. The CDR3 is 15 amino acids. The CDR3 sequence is CASSRVGGGRETQYF. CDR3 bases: TGCGCCAGCAGCCGGGTGGGCGGTGGCCGAGAGACCCAGTACTTC.

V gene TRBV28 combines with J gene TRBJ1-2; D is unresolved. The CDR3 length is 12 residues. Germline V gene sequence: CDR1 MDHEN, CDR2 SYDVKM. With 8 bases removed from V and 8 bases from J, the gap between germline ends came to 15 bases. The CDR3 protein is CASRWGLRGYTF. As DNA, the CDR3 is TGTGCCAGCCGGTGGGGTCTACGGGGCTACACCTTC.

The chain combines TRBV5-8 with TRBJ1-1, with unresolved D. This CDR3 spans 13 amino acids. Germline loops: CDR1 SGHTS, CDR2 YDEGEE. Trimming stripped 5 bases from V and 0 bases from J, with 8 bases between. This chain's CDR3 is CASSVGVNTEAFF. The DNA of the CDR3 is TGTGCCAGCAGTGTCGGGGTGAACACTGAAGCTTTCTTT.

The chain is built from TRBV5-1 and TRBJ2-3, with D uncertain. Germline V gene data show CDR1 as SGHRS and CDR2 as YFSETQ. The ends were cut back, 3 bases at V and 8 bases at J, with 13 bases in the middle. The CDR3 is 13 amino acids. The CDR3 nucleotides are TGCGCCAGCAGCTCCGCCACCTTGGGTACGCAGTATTTT. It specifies CASSSATLGTQYF. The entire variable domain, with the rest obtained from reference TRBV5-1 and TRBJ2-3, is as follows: KAGVTQTPRYLIKTRGQQVTLSCSPISGHRSVSWYQQTPGQGLQFLFEYFSETQRNKGNFPGRFSGRQFSNSRSEMNVSTLELGDSALYLCASSSATLGTQYFGPGTRLTVL.

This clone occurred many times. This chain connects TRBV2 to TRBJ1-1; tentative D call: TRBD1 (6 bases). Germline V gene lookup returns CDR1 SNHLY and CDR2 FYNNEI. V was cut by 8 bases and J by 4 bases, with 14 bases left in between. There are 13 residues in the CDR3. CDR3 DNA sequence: TGTGCCAGCCTACAGGGAATAGGCACTGAAGCTTTCTTT. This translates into CASLQGIGTEAFF.

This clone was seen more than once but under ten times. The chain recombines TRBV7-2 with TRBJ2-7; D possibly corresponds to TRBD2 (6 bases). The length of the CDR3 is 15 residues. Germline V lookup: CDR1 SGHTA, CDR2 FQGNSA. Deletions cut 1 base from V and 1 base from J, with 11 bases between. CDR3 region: CASSLDLAESYEQYF. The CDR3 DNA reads TGTGCCAGCAGCTTAGACTTAGCGGAATCCTACGAGCAGTACTTC.

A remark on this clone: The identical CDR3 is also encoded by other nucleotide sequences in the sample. The CDR3 sequence: CASSLAGGQPQHF. CDR3 coding DNA: TGTGCCAGCAGCTTAGCAGGGGGTCAGCCCCAGCATTTT. The gene calls are TRBV7-8 and TRBJ1-5; TRBD1 is a possible D gene (6 bases). Germline V CDR1 and CDR2: SGHVS, FQNEAQ. Trimming cost V 0 bases and J 6 bases, with 6 bases left between them. The CDR3 totals 13 residues.

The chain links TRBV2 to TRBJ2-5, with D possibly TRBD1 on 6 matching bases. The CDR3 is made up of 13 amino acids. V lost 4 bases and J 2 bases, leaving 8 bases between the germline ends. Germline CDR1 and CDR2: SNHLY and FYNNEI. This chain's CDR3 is CASSGTAQETQYF. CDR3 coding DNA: TGTGCCAGCAGTGGGACAGCACAAGAGACCCAGTACTTC.

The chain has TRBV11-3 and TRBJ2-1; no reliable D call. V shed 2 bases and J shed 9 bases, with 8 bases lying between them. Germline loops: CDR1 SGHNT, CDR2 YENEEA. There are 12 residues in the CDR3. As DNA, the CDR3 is TGTGCCAGCAGCTTAAGTGGGCTTGAGCAGTTCTTC. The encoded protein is CASSLSGLEQFF.

The CDR3 nucleotides are TGTGCCAGCAGCGGTTCTAGCGGCTCCTACAATGAGCAGTTCTTC. It specifies CASSGSSGSYNEQFF. The chain uses TRBV5-4 and TRBJ2-1; 7 bases fit TRBD2. The CDR3 contains 15 residues. Germline V gives CDR1 SGHNT, CDR2 YYREEE (reference sequence). J gave up 0 bases and V 4 bases, and 4 bases lay outside the gene matches.

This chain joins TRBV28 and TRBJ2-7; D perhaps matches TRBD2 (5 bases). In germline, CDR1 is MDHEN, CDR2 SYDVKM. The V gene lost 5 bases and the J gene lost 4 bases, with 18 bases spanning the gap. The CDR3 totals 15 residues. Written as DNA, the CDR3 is TGTGCCAGCAGTCCCCCGGGCGGAGGTCGGTACGAGCAGTACTTC. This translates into CASSPPGGGRYEQYF. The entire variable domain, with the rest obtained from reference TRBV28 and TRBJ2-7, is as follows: DVKVTQSSRYLVKRTGEKVFLECVQDMDHENMFWYRQDPGLGLRLIYFSYDVKMKEKGDIPEGYSVSREKKERFSLILESASTNQTSMYLCASSPPGGGRYEQYFGPGTRLTVT.

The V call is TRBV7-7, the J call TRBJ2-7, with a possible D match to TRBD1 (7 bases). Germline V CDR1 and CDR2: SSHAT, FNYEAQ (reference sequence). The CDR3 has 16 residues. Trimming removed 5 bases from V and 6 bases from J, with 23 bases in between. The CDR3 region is CASSQADRAGRVEQYF. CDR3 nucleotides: TGTGCCAGCAGCCAAGCCGACAGGGCGGGACGAGTCGAGCAGTACTTC.

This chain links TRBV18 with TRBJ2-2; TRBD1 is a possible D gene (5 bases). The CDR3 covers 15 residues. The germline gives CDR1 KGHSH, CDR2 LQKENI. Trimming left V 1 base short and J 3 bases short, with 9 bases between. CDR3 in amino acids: CASSPQGLHTGELFF. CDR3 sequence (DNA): TGTGCCAGCTCACCACAGGGGTTGCACACCGGGGAGCTGTTTTTT.

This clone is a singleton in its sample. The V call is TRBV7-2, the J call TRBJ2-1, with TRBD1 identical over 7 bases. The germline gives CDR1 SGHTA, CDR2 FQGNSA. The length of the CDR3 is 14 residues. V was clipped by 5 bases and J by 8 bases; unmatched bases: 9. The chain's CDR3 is CASSVRRDSYEQFF. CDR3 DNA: TGTGCCAGCAGCGTACGCCGGGACAGTTATGAGCAGTTCTTC. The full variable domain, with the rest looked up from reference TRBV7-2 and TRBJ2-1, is GAGVSQSPSNKVTEKGKDVELRCDPISGHTALYWYRQSLGQGLEFLIYFQGNSAPDKSGLPSDRFSAERTGGSVSTLTIQRTQQEDSAVYLCASSVRRDSYEQFFGPGTRLTVL.

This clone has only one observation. CDR3 loop: CASRIASTDTQYF. The CDR3 nucleotides are TGCGCCAGCAGGATAGCCTCGACAGATACGCAGTATTTT. This chain uses TRBV5-1 with TRBJ2-3; D uncertain. CDR3 length: 13 residues. V gave up 5 bases and J gave up 3 bases, with 10 bases separating them. CDR1 and CDR2 from the germline V gene are SGHRS and YFSETQ. Drawing the rest from reference TRBV5-1 and TRBJ2-3, the complete variable domain is KAGVTQTPRYLIKTRGQQVTLSCSPISGHRSVSWYQQTPGQGLQFLFEYFSETQRNKGNFPGRFSGRQFSNSRSEMNVSTLELGDSALYLCASRIASTDTQYFGPGTRLTVL.

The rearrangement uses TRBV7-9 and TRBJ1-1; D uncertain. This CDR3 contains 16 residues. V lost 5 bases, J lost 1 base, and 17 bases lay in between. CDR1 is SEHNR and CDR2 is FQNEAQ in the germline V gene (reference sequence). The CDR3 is CASSPTPRAENTEAFF. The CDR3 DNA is TGTGCCAGCAGCCCGACCCCACGGGCGGAGAACACTGAAGCTTTCTTT.

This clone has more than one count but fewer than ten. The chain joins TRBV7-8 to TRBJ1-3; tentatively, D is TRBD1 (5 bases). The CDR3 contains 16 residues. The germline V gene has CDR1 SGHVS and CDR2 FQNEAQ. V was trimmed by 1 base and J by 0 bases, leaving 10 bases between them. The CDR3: CASSLGGAFSGNTIYF. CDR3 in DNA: TGTGCCAGCAGCTTAGGAGGGGCATTCTCTGGAAACACCATATATTTT. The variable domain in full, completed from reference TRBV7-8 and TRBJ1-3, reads GAGVSQSPRYKVAKRGQDVALRCDPISGHVSLFWYQQALGQGPEFLTYFQNEAQLDKSGLPSDRFFAERPEGSVSTLKIQRTQQEDSAVYLCASSLGGAFSGNTIYFGEGSWLTVV.

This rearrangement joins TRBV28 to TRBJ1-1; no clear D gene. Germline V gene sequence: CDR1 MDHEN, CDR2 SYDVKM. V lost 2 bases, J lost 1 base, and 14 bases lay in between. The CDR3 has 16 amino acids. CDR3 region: CASSLISGSRNTEAFF. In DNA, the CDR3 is TGTGCCAGCAGTTTAATATCGGGGAGTCGGAACACTGAAGCTTTCTTT.

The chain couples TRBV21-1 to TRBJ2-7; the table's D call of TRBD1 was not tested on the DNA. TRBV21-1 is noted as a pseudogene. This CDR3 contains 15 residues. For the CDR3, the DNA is TGTGCCAGCCTCAAGGGGGCAGTTGCCCCCTGCGAGCAGTACTTC. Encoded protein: CASLKGAVAPCEQYF.

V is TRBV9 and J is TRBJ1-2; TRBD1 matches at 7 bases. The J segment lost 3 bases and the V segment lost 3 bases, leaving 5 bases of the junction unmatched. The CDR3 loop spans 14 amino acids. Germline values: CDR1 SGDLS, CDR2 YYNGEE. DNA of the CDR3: TGTGCCAGCAGCGCGACAGGGAAGGACTATGGCTACACCTTC. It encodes CASSATGKDYGYTF.

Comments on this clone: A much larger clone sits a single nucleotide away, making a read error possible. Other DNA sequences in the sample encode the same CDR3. The DNA of the CDR3 is TGTGCCAGCAGCCAACGACTAGCGGAGCCCTCCTACGAGCAGTACTTC. Protein: CASSQRLAEPSYEQYF. The V and J genes are TRBV4-2 and TRBJ2-7, with 9 bases that match TRBD2. CDR1 and CDR2 from the germline V gene are LGHNA and YNFKEQ. J lost 0 bases, V lost 2 bases, and 5 bases had no gene match. This CDR3 has 16 amino acids.

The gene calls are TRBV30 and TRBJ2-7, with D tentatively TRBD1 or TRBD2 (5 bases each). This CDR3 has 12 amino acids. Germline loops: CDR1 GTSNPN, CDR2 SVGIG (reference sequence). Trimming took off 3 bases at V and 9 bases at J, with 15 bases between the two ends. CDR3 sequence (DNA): TGTGCCTGGAGCCCCGGCCTTGGGGGGCAGTACTTC. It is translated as CAWSPGLGGQYF.